One and the same sample provided the 5 T cell receptor beta chains below, sequenced in a study of cytomegalovirus exposure and HLA in healthy donors. Researchers ran the PCR with 60 Vbeta and 13 Jbeta primers. The table came from immunoSEQ multiplex PCR; TCRdb's copy has only in-frame clones and leaves some out. Among 100,000 to 150,000 clones listed, around 73% were seen once. Material for sequencing was PBMCs. Receptors were obtained from a man aged 25 to 45 in good health and CMV-seropositive.

The chain links TRBV27 to TRBJ1-2, with 9 nucleotides matching TRBD1. The CDR3 is 16 amino acids. CDR1 is MNHEY, CDR2 SMNVEV, per germline (reference sequence). V trimming: 8 bases; J trimming: 2 bases; junction bases outside the gene matches: 12. CDR3 DNA: TGTGCCAGCCAGGGGGGACAGGGATCACCAAACTATGGCTACACCTTC. As protein: CASQGGQGSPNYGYTF.

This clone was observed a few times. The CDR3 DNA sequence: TGTGCCAGCAGTGGGCGGAGGAGAGATGGCTACACCTTC. Residues: CASSGRRRDGYTF. The chain is built from TRBV6-5 and TRBJ1-2; D unclear. The CDR3 runs to 13 residues. V was clipped by 5 bases and J by 6 bases, with 13 bases between them. Germline lookup yields CDR1 MNHEY and CDR2 SVGAGI.

V is TRBV5-1 and J is TRBJ2-7, with 10 positions matching TRBD2. The CDR3 totals 20 residues. V gave up 2 bases and J gave up 2 bases; unmatched junction bases: 19. The germline gives CDR1 SGHRS, CDR2 YFSETQ. CDR3 amino acids: CASSFRQSAGTSVRAYEQYF. The CDR3 region has the DNA TGCGCCAGCAGCTTCCGACAGAGTGCCGGGACTAGCGTTCGAGCCTACGAGCAGTACTTC.

The chain combines TRBV6-6 with TRBJ1-1; weak D call: TRBD1 (5 bases). CDR3 size: 15 residues. From germline, CDR1 is MNHNY and CDR2 SVGAGI (reference sequence). Trimming pared 6 bases from V and 1 base from J, leaving 15 bases between. This CDR3 is CASRLGQGPNTEAFF. In DNA, the CDR3 is TGTGCCAGCAGATTAGGGCAGGGCCCGAACACTGAAGCTTTCTTT.

This clone appeared a few times. The chain employs TRBV15 and TRBJ1-1; D is uncertain. V was pared by 3 bases and J by 3 bases, with 8 bases between. Germline CDR1 reads LNHNV; CDR2 reads YYDKDF (reference sequence). This CDR3 comprises 13 residues. DNA of the CDR3: TGTGCCACCAGCAGGGAGAGAGACACTGAAGCTTTCTTT. It is translated as CATSRERDTEAFF.